This T cell receptor beta chain was sequenced for a study of T cell responses to AZD1222 COVID-19 vaccine. The ends lost 4 bases at V and 5 bases at J; junction bases unmatched: 11. Germline lookup yields CDR1 SGDLS and CDR2 YYNGEE. This CDR3 region has 17 residues. Repertoires were generated with immunoSEQ multiplex PCR, while TCRdb's copy carries only in-frame clones and drops some. The sample consists of approximately 170,000 clones, 91% of them appearing once. Concerning this clone itself: The antigen remains unidentified.

Points from the study as a whole: CD4 TCRs covered the whole spike, strongest at regions 160-218 and 743-854.

Here the sequenced sample was peripheral blood, taken on day 0 of AZD1222 vaccination. This receptor was obtained from an adult in good health. This chain links TRBV9 with TRBJ2-2, with 10 bases matching TRBD2. The CDR3 DNA reads TGTGCCAGCAGCTCTCCTTTGAGCGGGAGGGGTACCGGGGAGCTGTTTTTT. It codes for CASSSPLSGRGTGELFF.